This TCR beta chain was recorded in a study of T cells in narcolepsy. Study conclusions and caveats: Blood of same and different patients, but not healthy controls, reportedly held recurring autoreactive clonotypes. In some patient and control memory CD4+ samples, autoreactive clones were absent.

Assay: immunoSEQ multiplex PCR; the TCRdb copy retains only in-frame clones and omits some. The sample consists of around 39,000 clones, roughly 84% of them appearing once. Per germline, CDR1 MGHRA and CDR2 YSYEKL. With 0 bases removed from V and 2 bases from J, the gap between germline ends came to 12 bases. The CDR3 has 16 residues. Of note for this clone: Antigen unknown.

This chain connects TRBV4-1 to TRBJ2-3; the D gene is possibly TRBD1 (6 bases). Sequenced input: CD45RA- memory CD4+ T cells from PBMCs. The sequence was collected from a human donor with narcolepsy. CDR3 residues: CASSQDLQGTTDTQYF. The CDR3 DNA sequence: TGCGCCAGCAGCCAAGATCTCCAGGGGACCACAGATACGCAGTATTTT.